One and the same sample provided the 6 T cell receptor beta chains below, sequenced in a study of identical twins. TCRdb independently ran MiXCR on the 5' RACE reads; one entry per CDR3 protein. The repertoire holds around 480,000 distinct CDR3 sequences, with around an eighth as singletons. This sample also belongs to another study, concerning yellow fever vaccine responses in identical twins.

The source material was CD4+ T cells sorted from blood. The receptor set was obtained from a woman between 18 and 30 years old in good health.

This clonotype was seen a handful of times. V usage is TRBV11-2 and J usage is TRBJ2-4; TRBD2 might be the D (5 bases). The CDR3 length is 19 residues. The germline V gene encodes CDR1 SGHAT and CDR2 FQNNGV. V gave up 5 bases and J gave up 5 bases, with 28 bases separating them. The CDR3 loop is CASSPWTGSKGMAENIQYF. DNA for the CDR3: TGTGCCAGCAGCCCATGGACGGGGAGTAAAGGAATGGCAGAAAACATTCAGTACTTC.

The genes are TRBV28 and TRBJ2-5; 12 nucleotides line up with TRBD2. In germline, CDR1 is MDHEN, CDR2 SYDVKM. Trimming cost V 5 bases and J 5 bases; bases outside gene matches: 6. This CDR3 is built from 15 residues. The CDR3 nucleotides are TGTGCCAGCAGTGCTAGCGGGAGGGATTGGGAGACCCAGTACTTC. As protein: CASSASGRDWETQYF.

This clonotype has more than one count but fewer than ten. The V call is TRBV24-1, the J call TRBJ2-1; the D gene could be TRBD1 or TRBD2 (5 bases each). V lost 9 bases to trimming and J lost 8 bases, with 22 bases between them. The CDR3 covers 15 residues. In germline, CDR1 is KGHDR, CDR2 SFDVKD. CDR3: CATAGRDGRVHEQFF. DNA of the CDR3: TGTGCCACCGCCGGAAGGGACGGTCGAGTCCATGAGCAGTTCTTC.

In nucleotides, the CDR3 is TGTGCCAGCAGTTACCCCGGAAAAGGCCCCGAGCAGTACTTC. It yields the protein CASSYPGKGPEQYF. The chain recombines TRBV6-5 with TRBJ2-7; D remains unclear. Germline loops: CDR1 MNHEY, CDR2 SVGAGI. This CDR3 contains 14 residues. Deletions cut 2 bases from V and 6 bases from J, with 14 bases between.

This clonotype was seen repeatedly, ten times or more. The J gene is TRBJ1-5, the V gene TRBV29-1, with unresolved D. The CDR3 totals 12 residues. CDR1 is SQVTM and CDR2 is ANQGSEA in the germline V gene. The germline V and J ends were trimmed by 5 bases and 2 bases, with 7 bases remaining between them. CDR3 nucleotides: TGCAGCGTTCAGGCAGGCAATCAGCCCCAGCATTTT. This gives the protein CSVQAGNQPQHF.

This clonotype was seen many times. The gene calls are TRBV12-3 or TRBV12-4 and TRBJ2-2; 7 bases are shared with TRBD1. V was clipped by 8 bases and J by 6 bases; unmatched bases: 3. The CDR3 sequence is 12 residues long. The CDR3 reads CASFQGAGELFF. The CDR3 bases are TGTGCCAGCTTCCAGGGGGCCGGGGAGCTGTTTTTT.